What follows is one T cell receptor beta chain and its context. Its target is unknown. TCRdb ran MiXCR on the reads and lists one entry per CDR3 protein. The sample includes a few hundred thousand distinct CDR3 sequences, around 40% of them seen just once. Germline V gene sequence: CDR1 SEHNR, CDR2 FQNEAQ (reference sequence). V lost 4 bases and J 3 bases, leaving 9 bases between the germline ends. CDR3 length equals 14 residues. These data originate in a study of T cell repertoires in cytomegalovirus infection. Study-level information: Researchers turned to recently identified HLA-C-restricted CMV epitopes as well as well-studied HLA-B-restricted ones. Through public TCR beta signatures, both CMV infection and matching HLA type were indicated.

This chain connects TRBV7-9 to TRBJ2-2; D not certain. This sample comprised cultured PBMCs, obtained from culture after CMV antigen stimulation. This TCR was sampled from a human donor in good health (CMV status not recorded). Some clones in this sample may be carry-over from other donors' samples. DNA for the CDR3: TGTGCCAGCAGCTCGACCAGATACACCGGGGAGCTGTTTTTT. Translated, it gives CASSSTRYTGELFF.